The 7 T cell receptor beta chains below all came from one sample that was sequenced in a study of shared clonotypes between healthy human individuals. Sequencing was performed with immunoSEQ multiplex PCR; in TCRdb, only in-frame clones are kept and a portion is missing. Of a few million clones listed, just over 90% are singletons. The sample consisted of naive CD4+ T cells from PBMCs. Subset defined: CD45RA+ positively selected. The receptors come from a young man in good health. Some clones in this sample may be carry-over from other donors' samples.

The V call is TRBV29-1, the J call TRBJ1-4; 8 nucleotides align to TRBD1. The V segment lost 6 bases and the J segment 0 bases; nucleotides outside the gene matches: 3. This CDR3 spans 14 amino acids. CDR1 and CDR2 (germline): SQVTM, ANQGSEA. CDR3: CSVGTGSTNEKLFF. In DNA, the CDR3 is TGCAGCGTCGGGACAGGTTCAACTAATGAAAAACTGTTTTTT.

The chain employs TRBV28 and TRBJ2-5, with 8 bases matching TRBD1. The CDR3 has 16 amino acids. CDR1 is MDHEN and CDR2 is SYDVKM in the germline V gene. V shed 8 bases, J shed 5 bases, and the junction held 16 bases outside the gene matches. For the CDR3, the DNA is TGTGCCAGCGCCATCCTCGGGACAGGCCTAAAGGAGACCCAGTACTTC. It is translated as CASAILGTGLKETQYF.

The rearrangement joins TRBV19 to TRBJ1-2; 8 nucleotides agree with TRBD1. With 11 bases clipped from V and 2 bases from J, the junction kept 13 bases outside the gene matches. The CDR3 consists of 15 residues. Germline CDR1 LNHDA, CDR2 SQIVND (reference sequence). CDR3 coding DNA: TGTGCCTCGAGGACAGGGAGAGAAGGAAACTATGGCTACACCTTC. This sequence encodes CASRTGREGNYGYTF.

On this clone: The same CDR3 arises from other DNA sequences in this sample as well. V usage is TRBV5-1 and J usage is TRBJ1-1; weak D call: TRBD1 (5 bases). Germline CDR1 SGHRS, CDR2 YFSETQ. The CDR3 totals 14 residues. V lost 1 base, J lost 0 bases, and 7 bases lay in between. The CDR3 sequence is CASSLQGMNTEAFF. The CDR3 coding sequence is TGCGCCAGCAGCTTGCAGGGTATGAACACTGAAGCTTTCTTT.

The V call is TRBV2, the J call TRBJ1-6; 7 nucleotides agree with TRBD1. CDR3 size: 16 residues. V was clipped by 3 bases and J by 7 bases; unmatched bases: 9. The germline CDR1 and CDR2 sequences are SNHLY and FYNNEI. This chain's CDR3 is CASSDPDRAENSPLHF. The DNA for the CDR3 is TGTGCCAGCAGTGATCCCGACAGGGCTGAGAATTCACCCCTCCACTTT.

CDR3 nucleotides: TGCGCCAGCAGTGATGGGACAGGGGACCCCTATGGCTACACCTTC. Residues: CASSDGTGDPYGYTF. This chain links TRBV10-1 with TRBJ1-2; 10 nucleotides match TRBD1. V shed 3 bases, J shed 4 bases, and the junction held 5 bases outside the gene matches. The CDR3 has 15 amino acids. The germline V gene encodes CDR1 WNHNN and CDR2 SYGVQD (reference sequence).

The V call is TRBV7-2, the J call TRBJ2-7; TRBD2 aligns across 13 bases. This CDR3 spans 15 amino acids. With V trimmed by 4 bases and J by 5 bases, 5 bases remained unmatched. Looked up from germline, CDR1 is SGHTA and CDR2 is FQGNSA. CDR3 sequence: CASSSQGTSGNEQYF. The DNA for the CDR3 is TGTGCCAGCAGCTCTCAAGGGACTAGCGGGAACGAGCAGTACTTC.